This passage covers 8 T cell receptor beta chains from one sample sequenced in a study of Ad26.COV2.S vaccination and SARS-CoV-2 variants. The treatment here: some 20 received Ad26.COV2.S at low or high dose, single or two shots; roughly five received placebo; per-sample allocation not given. Sampling was done on day 63 after the first vaccine or placebo injection. TCRdb's table, derived via immunoSEQ multiplex PCR, lists solely in-frame clones and lacks some. The sample holds under 500,000 clones, over 80% seen once. The input for sequencing was peripheral blood, taken in a trial of Ad26.COV2.S vaccine versus placebo. These receptors all stem from a person between 18 and 59 years old who received the Ad26.COV2.S COVID-19 vaccine or a placebo.

The chain joins TRBV7-2 to TRBJ2-5, with 10 nucleotides matching TRBD2. Germline CDR1 reads SGHTA; CDR2 reads FQGNSA. V lost 5 bases and J lost 7; bases outside the gene matches: 13. The CDR3 has 16 residues. CDR3 region: CASSPPKRGGVGTQYF. For the CDR3, the DNA is TGTGCCAGCAGCCCACCCAAGCGGGGGGGCGTTGGGACCCAGTACTTC.

The chain recombines TRBV30 with TRBJ1-2, with 10 bases that match TRBD1. Trimming removed 0 bases from V and 4 bases from J; junction bases left unmatched: 8. The CDR3 is 16 residues long. Germline V gene lookup returns CDR1 GTSNPN and CDR2 SVGIG (reference sequence). CDR3 region: CAWSVQGQGHFYGYTF. In DNA, the CDR3 is TGTGCCTGGAGTGTACAGGGACAGGGGCACTTCTATGGCTACACCTTC.

In DNA, the CDR3 is TGTGCCAGCAGCCCCAGCGGGGGGGCGAATGAGCAGTACTTC. Translating gives CASSPSGGANEQYF. The chain uses TRBV7-9 and TRBJ2-7, with TRBD2 matching 10 bases. V shed 5 bases and J 7 bases; nucleotides not matched to a gene: 8. This CDR3 is 14 amino acids long. CDR1 is SEHNR and CDR2 is FQNEAQ in the germline V gene (reference sequence).

As concerns this clone: At the DNA level, this CDR3 is encoded by other sequences in the same sample as well. The CDR3 bases are TGTGCCAGCAGCTTAGGGTTAGCGGGGCTTTACAATGAGCAGTTCTTC. This encodes CASSLGLAGLYNEQFF. V is TRBV7-2 and J is TRBJ2-1; TRBD2 matches 8 bases. Germline V lookup: CDR1 SGHTA, CDR2 FQGNSA. V dropped 1 base and J dropped 4; count of bases not matched to a gene: 6. The CDR3 is 16 residues long.

The chain links TRBV6-2 or TRBV6-3 to TRBJ1-5, with 7 positions matching TRBD1. The CDR3 covers 14 residues. The germline V gene encodes CDR1 MNHEY and CDR2 SVGEGT. J was trimmed by 6 bases and V by 2 bases; bases with no gene match: 4. CDR3 nucleotides: TGTGCCAGCAGTTACACAGGGGCGATTCAGCCCCAGCATTTT. Protein sequence: CASSYTGAIQPQHF.

This clone came up once. The chain is built from TRBV6-5 and TRBJ2-1; unclear D gene. CDR3 length: 14 residues. Germline lookup yields CDR1 MNHEY and CDR2 SVGAGI. Trimming pared 2 bases from V and 0 bases from J, leaving 5 bases between. In nucleotides, the CDR3 is TGTGCCAGCAGTTACAAGAGCTCCTACAATGAGCAGTTCTTC. Translated: CASSYKSSYNEQFF.

This sequence joins TRBV7-9 and TRBJ1-5; possibly TRBD1 for D (5 bases). The CDR3 covers 13 residues. Trimming left V 5 bases short and J 9 bases short, with 14 bases between. Germline V gene data show CDR1 as SEHNR and CDR2 as FQNEAQ (reference sequence). CDR3 protein: CASSRQRETPQHF. As DNA, the CDR3 is TGTGCCAGCAGCCGACAGCGGGAAACGCCCCAGCATTTT. Using reference TRBV7-9 and TRBJ1-5 for the parts outside the CDR3, the full variable domain is DTGVSQNPRHKITKRGQNVTFRCDPISEHNRLYWYRQTLGQGPEFLTYFQNEAQLEKSRLLSDRFSAERPKGSFSTLEIQRTEQGDSAMYLCASSRQRETPQHFGDGTRLSIL.

The rearrangement uses TRBV6-6 and TRBJ1-4, with a tentative D call TRBD1 (5 bases). This CDR3 is built from 14 residues. Germline-derived CDR1 and CDR2 are MNHNY and SVGAGI (reference sequence). V was shortened by 8 bases and J by 1 base, with 11 bases between the two germline ends. CDR3 DNA: TGTGCCAGCTTACGGGGCGGAACTAATGAAAAACTGTTTTTT. Translating it yields CASLRGGTNEKLFF.